One sample yielded the 12 T cell receptor beta chains listed below, sequenced in a study of PD-L1 blockade in urothelial cancer. Indicated time point: peripheral blood 6 weeks after treatment start. Method: immunoSEQ multiplex PCR; TCRdb's copy keeps in-frame clones and lacks some. The profile shows about 36,000 clones, 75% to 90% of them singletons. The source material was PBMCs, sampled around atezolizumab (anti-PD-L1) treatment. Receptors originate from a man in his forties or fifties with urothelial cancer.

The chain couples TRBV10-1 to TRBJ2-7, with a possible D match to TRBD1 (6 bases). The ends were cut back, 6 bases at V and 3 bases at J, with 9 bases in the middle. The length of the CDR3 is 12 residues. Germline lookup yields CDR1 WNHNN and CDR2 SYGVQD (reference sequence). CDR3 sequence reads: CASRGTSYEQYF. The DNA of the CDR3 is TGCGCCAGCAGAGGGACAAGCTACGAGCAGTACTTC.

This chain uses TRBV4-2 with TRBJ2-6; the match to TRBD2 covers 7 bases. In germline, CDR1 is LGHNA, CDR2 YNFKEQ. V lost 0 bases to trimming and J lost 0 bases; unmatched junction nucleotides: 5. There are 18 residues in the CDR3. This CDR3 reads CASSQDLGGSSGANVLTF. For the CDR3, the DNA is TGTGCCAGCAGCCAAGATCTCGGGGGGAGCTCTGGGGCCAACGTCCTGACTTTC.

The J gene is TRBJ2-5, the V gene TRBV19; 11 bases align to TRBD2. After removal of 6 bases from V and 3 bases from J, the junction contained 0 bases not matched to a gene. The CDR3 is made up of 13 amino acids. The germline V gene has CDR1 LNHDA and CDR2 SQIVND (reference sequence). For the CDR3, the DNA is TGTGCCAGTAGACTAGCGGGAGAAGAGACCCAGTACTTC. It translates to CASRLAGEETQYF.

The chain has TRBV10-1 and TRBJ2-3, with 8 nucleotides matching TRBD1. Germline lookup yields CDR1 WNHNN and CDR2 SYGVQD (reference sequence). The V and J ends lost 4 bases and 6 bases, in that order; junction bases with no gene match: 6. The CDR3 is made up of 14 amino acids. This chain's CDR3 is CASSGQGFADTQYF. The CDR3 DNA sequence: TGCGCCAGCAGTGGACAGGGGTTTGCCGATACGCAGTATTTT.

The gene calls are TRBV5-1 and TRBJ1-6; a possible D gene is TRBD1 (6 bases). Germline loops: CDR1 SGHRS, CDR2 YFSETQ. Trimming removed 4 bases at V and 4 bases at J, with 12 bases between. This CDR3 spans 15 amino acids. CDR3 nucleotide sequence: TGCGCCAGCAGCCCCAGACAGGCTTATAATTCACCCCTCCACTTT. Translation: CASSPRQAYNSPLHF. The full variable domain, rest sourced from reference TRBV5-1 and TRBJ1-6, is KAGVTQTPRYLIKTRGQQVTLSCSPISGHRSVSWYQQTPGQGLQFLFEYFSETQRNKGNFPGRFSGRQFSNSRSEMNVSTLELGDSALYLCASSPRQAYNSPLHFGNGTRLTVT.

The chain has TRBV28 and TRBJ2-7; 9 bases are a match to TRBD1. The V gene's germline CDR1 is MDHEN and CDR2 SYDVKM. The CDR3 spans 14 residues. The V and J ends lost 7 bases and 2 bases, in that order; junction bases with no gene match: 6. The chain's CDR3 is CASTSTGGTYEQYF. The CDR3 DNA follows: TGTGCCAGCACATCGACAGGGGGGACCTACGAGCAGTACTTC.

The rearrangement uses TRBV5-6 and TRBJ1-4, with 7 positions matching TRBD1. With V trimmed by 5 bases and J by 5 bases, 3 bases remained unmatched. Germline CDR1 is SGHDT and CDR2 is YYEEEE. The CDR3 is made up of 13 amino acids. CDR3 region: CASRTGINEKLFF. DNA of the CDR3: TGTGCCAGCAGGACAGGGATAAATGAAAAACTGTTTTTT.

The V and J genes are TRBV13 and TRBJ2-1; D might be TRBD1 (6 bases). Germline CDR1 and CDR2: PRHDT and FYEKMQ (reference sequence). Trimming cost V 5 bases and J 6 bases, with 20 bases left between them. CDR3 size: 16 residues. CDR3 nucleotides: TGTGCCAGCAGCCTCCTATTCGGGACATCGGCCAATGAGCAGTTCTTC. As protein: CASSLLFGTSANEQFF.

CDR3 sequence: CASSLVFSTDTQYF. The CDR3 nucleotides are TGTGCCAGCAGCTTAGTCTTCAGCACAGATACGCAGTATTTT. V gene TRBV7-2 combines with J gene TRBJ2-3; D remains unclear. Germline V gene data show CDR1 as SGHTA and CDR2 as FQGNSA. This CDR3 region has 14 residues. V shed 1 base and J shed 0 bases, with 5 bases lying between them.

The rearrangement joins TRBV9 to TRBJ2-7; D might be TRBD1 (6 bases). Germline CDR1 reads SGDLS; CDR2 reads YYNGEE. Deletions cut 3 bases from V and 5 bases from J, with 15 bases between. The CDR3 is 14 amino acids. As DNA, the CDR3 is TGTGCCAGCAGCGGACACAGGGTCTCGCACGAGCAGTACTTC. It translates to CASSGHRVSHEQYF.

The gene calls are TRBV7-2 and TRBJ1-4; D might be TRBD1 (5 bases). The V gene's germline CDR1 is SGHTA and CDR2 FQGNSA. The V gene lost 7 bases and the J gene lost 6 bases, with 9 bases spanning the gap. CDR3 length: 12 residues. This CDR3 is CASTRDHEKLFF. The DNA of the CDR3 is TGTGCCAGCACCAGGGATCATGAAAAACTGTTTTTT.

V and J are TRBV4-3 and TRBJ2-6, with D perhaps TRBD1 (6 bases). V lost 0 bases and J lost 4, with 16 bases in between. This CDR3 has 18 amino acids. Germline-derived CDR1 and CDR2 are LGHNA and YSLEER. CDR3 in DNA: TGCGCCAGCAGCCAAGATCGTCCAGGGGCGAGCGGGGCCAACGTCCTGACTTTC. Translation: CASSQDRPGASGANVLTF.